What follows are 11 T cell receptor beta chains derived from one specimen sequenced in a study of beta chain features in type 1 diabetes. Expressed TCRB transcripts were sequenced after all isolated RNA was converted to cDNA. The assay was immunoSEQ multiplex PCR, and TCRdb's table has in-frame clones only and misses some. The sample lists about 620,000 clones, around 16% occurring once. Sequencing input: naive CD4+ T cells from blood. The receptors were gathered from a man between 18 and 29 years old in good health.

The rearrangement uses TRBV11-2 and TRBJ2-1, with 10 positions matching TRBD1. From germline, CDR1 is SGHAT and CDR2 FQNNGV. This CDR3 has 15 residues. The J segment lost 5 bases and the V segment lost 1 base, leaving 2 bases of the junction unmatched. The CDR3 protein is CASSLGTGGNNEQFF. CDR3 bases: TGTGCCAGCAGCTTAGGGACAGGGGGAAACAATGAGCAGTTCTTC.

This clone was detected only a few times. The chain recombines TRBV7-2 with TRBJ1-5, with 8 bases lining up with TRBD1. Germline-derived CDR1 and CDR2 are SGHTA and FQGNSA. There are 16 residues in the CDR3. V lost 4 bases and J lost 1; bases outside the gene matches: 6. For the CDR3, the DNA is TGTGCCAGCAGCTCCCAGGGGGCGATAAGCAATCAGCCCCAGCATTTT. Translating it yields CASSSQGAISNQPQHF.

To note about this clone: Being one base from a much bigger clone, this may be a read error. The sample holds other DNA sequences that translate to the same CDR3. V usage is TRBV5-1 and J usage is TRBJ2-7; D uncertain. The CDR3 loop spans 11 amino acids. V was trimmed by 3 bases and J by 0 bases, leaving 1 base between them. CDR1 SGHRS and CDR2 YFSETQ come from the germline V gene. CDR3: CASSSSYEQYF. The CDR3 bases are TGCGCCAGCAGCTCCTCCTACGAGCAGTACTTC.

The chain recombines TRBV29-1 with TRBJ2-5; TRBD1 aligns across 10 bases. Germline values: CDR1 SQVTM, CDR2 ANQGSEA. V lost 7 bases, J lost 0 bases, and 8 bases stayed unmatched. There are 15 residues in the CDR3. CDR3 sequence (DNA): TGCAGCGCCGTCCCGGACAGGGGGTACCAAGAGACCCAGTACTTC. Its translation is CSAVPDRGYQETQYF.

J is TRBJ2-1 and V is TRBV7-2, with unresolved D. This CDR3 has 18 amino acids. Germline loops: CDR1 SGHTA, CDR2 FQGNSA. V lost 3 bases to trimming and J lost 0 bases, with 18 bases between them. The CDR3 DNA is TGTGCCAGCAGCTTCCCGCCTTTCGGCAAAAGCTCCTACAATGAGCAGTTCTTC. This sequence encodes CASSFPPFGKSSYNEQFF.

The chain couples TRBV4-3 to TRBJ2-3; 9 bases are a match to TRBD2. V trimming: 0 bases; J trimming: 4 bases; junction bases outside the gene matches: 11. The CDR3 loop spans 18 amino acids. Germline CDR1 and CDR2: LGHNA and YSLEER. In DNA, the CDR3 is TGCGCCAGCAGCCAAGATGCGGGAGGGCCATTCTTCCCAGATACGCAGTATTTT. Its translation is CASSQDAGGPFFPDTQYF.

CDR3 nucleotides: TGTGCCAGCAGCCAAGGGGACGGTCGCGATCAGTACCAAGAGACCCAGTACTTC. Translating gives CASSQGDGRDQYQETQYF. The rearrangement links TRBV14 to TRBJ2-5; possibly TRBD1 or TRBD2 for D (5 bases each). Trimming took 1 base from V and 0 from J, leaving 18 bases between them. Looked up from germline, CDR1 is SGHDN and CDR2 is FVKESK. CDR3 size: 18 residues.

CDR3 nucleotide sequence: TGCGCCAGCAGCAAATTTCGGTCCACCTCCTACAATGAGCAGTTCTTC. This sequence encodes CASSKFRSTSYNEQFF. The chain has TRBV5-1 and TRBJ2-1, with D hard to call. The CDR3 sequence is 16 residues long. The V and J ends lost 4 bases and 0 bases respectively, with 14 bases between them. From germline, CDR1 is SGHRS and CDR2 YFSETQ. Based on the CDR3 plus reference TRBV5-1 and TRBJ2-1, the full variable domain is KAGVTQTPRYLIKTRGQQVTLSCSPISGHRSVSWYQQTPGQGLQFLFEYFSETQRNKGNFPGRFSGRQFSNSRSEMNVSTLELGDSALYLCASSKFRSTSYNEQFFGPGTRLTVL.

This clone has only a few counts. This chain joins TRBV28 and TRBJ2-5, with 9 bases that match TRBD2. The trim removed 11 bases at V and 5 bases at J, leaving 12 bases unmatched. This CDR3 has 14 amino acids. Germline V gene lookup returns CDR1 MDHEN and CDR2 SYDVKM. The CDR3 nucleotides are TGTGCCTCCTTGGGGACTAGCTGGGGCGAGACCCAGTACTTC. Translated: CASLGTSWGETQYF.

The V and J genes are TRBV10-3 and TRBJ2-7; D is perhaps TRBD1 (5 bases). This CDR3 spans 12 amino acids. Germline V gene lookup returns CDR1 ENHRY and CDR2 SYGVKD. Trimming left V 8 bases short and J 6 bases short, with 14 bases between. CDR3 region: CAIGAGSVEQYF. CDR3 nucleotides: TGTGCCATCGGGGCAGGGTCGGTCGAGCAGTACTTC.

The rearrangement uses TRBV5-1 and TRBJ2-1; 8 bases match TRBD1. The CDR3 is made up of 13 amino acids. After removal of 4 bases from V and 9 bases from J, the junction contained 6 bases not matched to a gene. Germline CDR1 and CDR2: SGHRS and YFSETQ. The CDR3 DNA follows: TGCGCCAGCAGCACCTCAGGGGGCGGTGAGCAGTTCTTC. It specifies CASSTSGGGEQFF.